Listed below are T cell receptor beta chains from one sample, sequenced in a study of blood T cell repertoires in COVID-19. Assay: immunoSEQ multiplex PCR; the TCRdb copy retains only in-frame clones and omits some. Counted here are about 160,000 clones, about 85% occurring once; the ten biggest clones make up around 3.2%. The sequenced sample was peripheral blood. These receptors originate from a human donor with acute or convalescent COVID-19. The donor label of this sample is uncertain. The conserved cysteine and the conserved F or W are not part of the CDR3 here. Each record gives: V gene, clone size, J gene, CDR3 protein. Size tells how often a clone was seen (once, few, many) or the class of an expanded clone, and some rows leave it out.

v_call: TRBV5-4; clone_size: few; j_call: TRBJ2-7; cdr3_aa: ASSLGQGGYEQY
v_call: TRBV12-3/TRBV12-4; clone_size: NA; j_call: TRBJ1-1; cdr3_aa: ASTPQLETEAF
v_call: TRBV19; clone_size: NA; j_call: TRBJ2-3; cdr3_aa: ASSLSSWTSGGPGKY
v_call: TRBV5-7; clone_size: NA; j_call: TRBJ2-4; cdr3_aa: ASSFPRGRSGKNIQY
v_call: TRBV30; clone_size: NA; j_call: TRBJ1-4; cdr3_aa: AWRETGTHYGKLF
v_call: TRBV7-9; clone_size: NA; j_call: TRBJ2-6; cdr3_aa: ASRRDSSSGANVLT
v_call: TRBV5-4; clone_size: NA; j_call: TRBJ2-2; cdr3_aa: ASSLGQTPGELF
v_call: TRBV25-1; clone_size: NA; j_call: TRBJ2-3; cdr3_aa: ASSVSGGPSTDTQY
v_call: TRBV11-1; clone_size: NA; j_call: TRBJ1-1; cdr3_aa: ASSLGLTGRTTEAF
v_call: TRBV9; clone_size: once; j_call: TRBJ2-7; cdr3_aa: ASSPRGTGRVPRQY
v_call: TRBV20-1; clone_size: NA; j_call: TRBJ1-4; cdr3_aa: SATPDEKLF
v_call: TRBV27; clone_size: few; j_call: TRBJ1-1; cdr3_aa: ASNPDRGAF
v_call: TRBV7-8; clone_size: NA; j_call: TRBJ1-5; cdr3_aa: ASSLVGAVDSNQPQH
v_call: TRBV11-2; clone_size: many; j_call: TRBJ1-1; cdr3_aa: ASSFQQNTEAF
v_call: TRBV5-5; clone_size: NA; j_call: TRBJ2-5; cdr3_aa: ASSFLPQETQY
v_call: TRBV13; clone_size: few; j_call: TRBJ1-1; cdr3_aa: ASSPRTEAF
v_call: TRBV6-5; clone_size: NA; j_call: TRBJ2-3; cdr3_aa: ASSASGVRTDTQY